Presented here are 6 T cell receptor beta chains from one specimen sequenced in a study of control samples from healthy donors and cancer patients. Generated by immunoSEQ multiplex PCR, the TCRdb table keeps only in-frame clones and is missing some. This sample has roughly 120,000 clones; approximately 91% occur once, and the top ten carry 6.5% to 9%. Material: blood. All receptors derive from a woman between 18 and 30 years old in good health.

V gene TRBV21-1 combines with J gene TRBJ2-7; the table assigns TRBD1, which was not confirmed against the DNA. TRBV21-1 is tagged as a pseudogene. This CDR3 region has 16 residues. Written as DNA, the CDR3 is TGTGCCAGCAGCAAAGCCGGACAGGCCCTGTCCTACGAGCAGTACTTC. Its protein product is CASSKAGQALSYEQYF.

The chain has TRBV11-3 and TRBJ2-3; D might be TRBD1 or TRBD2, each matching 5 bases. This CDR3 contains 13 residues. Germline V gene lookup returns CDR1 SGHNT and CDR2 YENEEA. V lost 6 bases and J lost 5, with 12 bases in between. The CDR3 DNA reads TGTGCCAGCAGTCGGGGCCCCCAAGATACGCAGTATTTT. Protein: CASSRGPQDTQYF.

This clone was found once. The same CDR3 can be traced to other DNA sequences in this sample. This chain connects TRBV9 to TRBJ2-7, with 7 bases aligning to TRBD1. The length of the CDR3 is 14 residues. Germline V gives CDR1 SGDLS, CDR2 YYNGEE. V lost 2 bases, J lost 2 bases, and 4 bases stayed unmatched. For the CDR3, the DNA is TGTGCCAGCAGCGTCGGGACAGAAGCCTACGAGCAGTACTTC. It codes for CASSVGTEAYEQYF.

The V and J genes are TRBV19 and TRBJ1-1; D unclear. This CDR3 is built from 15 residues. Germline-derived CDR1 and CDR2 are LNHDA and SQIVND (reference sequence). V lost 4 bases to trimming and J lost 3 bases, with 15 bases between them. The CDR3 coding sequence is TGTGCCAGTAGTACTCAGAGGAGGTGGGACACTGAAGCTTTCTTT. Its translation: CASSTQRRWDTEAFF. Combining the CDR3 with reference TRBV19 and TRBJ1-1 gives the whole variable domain DGGITQSPKYLFRKEGQNVTLSCEQNLNHDAMYWYRQDPGQGLRLIYYSQIVNDFQKGDIAEGYSVSREKKESFPLTVTSAQKNPTAFYLCASSTQRRWDTEAFFGQGTRLTVV.

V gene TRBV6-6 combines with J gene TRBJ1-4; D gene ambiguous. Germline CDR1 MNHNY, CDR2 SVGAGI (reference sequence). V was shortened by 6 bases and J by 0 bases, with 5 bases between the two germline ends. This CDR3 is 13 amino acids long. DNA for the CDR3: TGTGCCAGCAGACGGACAACTAATGAAAAACTGTTTTTT. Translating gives CASRRTTNEKLFF.

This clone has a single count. The CDR3: CASSLRLGGYEQFF. In DNA, the CDR3 is TGTGCCAGCAGCCTGAGGCTGGGGGGTTATGAGCAGTTCTTC. The chain carries TRBV2 and TRBJ2-1; TRBD2 might be the D (6 bases). This CDR3 spans 14 amino acids. V shed 6 bases and J shed 8 bases, with 17 bases lying between them. Germline V lookup: CDR1 SNHLY, CDR2 FYNNEI. Filled out from reference TRBV2 and TRBJ2-1, the complete variable domain reads EPEVTQTPSHQVTQMGQEVILRCVPISNHLYFYWYRQILGQKVEFLVSFYNNEISEKSEIFDDQFSVERPDGSNFTLKIRSTKLEDSAMYFCASSLRLGGYEQFFGPGTRLTVL.